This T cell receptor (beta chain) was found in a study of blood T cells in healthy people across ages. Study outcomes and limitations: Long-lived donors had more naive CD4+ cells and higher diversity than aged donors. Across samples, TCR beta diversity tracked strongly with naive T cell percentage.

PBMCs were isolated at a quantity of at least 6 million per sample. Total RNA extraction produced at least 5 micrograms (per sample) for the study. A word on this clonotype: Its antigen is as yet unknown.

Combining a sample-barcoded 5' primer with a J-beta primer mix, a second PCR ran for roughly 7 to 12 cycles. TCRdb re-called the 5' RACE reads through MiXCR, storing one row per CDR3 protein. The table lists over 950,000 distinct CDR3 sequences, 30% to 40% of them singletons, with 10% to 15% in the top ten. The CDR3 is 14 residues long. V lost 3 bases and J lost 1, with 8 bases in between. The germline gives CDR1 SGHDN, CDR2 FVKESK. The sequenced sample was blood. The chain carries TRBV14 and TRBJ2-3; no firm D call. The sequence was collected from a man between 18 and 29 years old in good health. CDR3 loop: CASSQNLGTDTQYF. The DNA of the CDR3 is TGTGCCAGCAGCCAGAATCTGGGCACAGATACGCAGTATTTT.